This T cell receptor (beta chain) came from a study of blood T cell repertoires in COVID-19. Study information: Italy, Spain and the United States were the sources of the convalescent and acute COVID-19 samples. PBMCs, B-cell-depleted T cells, or T cells provided the cDNA or gDNA that made up the material.

Methods used by the authors: Researchers report that nucleated cell counts were estimated from reference gene primer amplification. TCRdb's copy holds only in-frame clones and misses some; the assay was immunoSEQ multiplex PCR. V, J and clone size are taken as reported in that table, and D and trimming were inferred from the DNA itself. The sample yields roughly 12,000 clones, over 75% seen once. The CDR3 runs 17 residues. Germline V gives CDR1 SGHNT, CDR2 YYREEE (reference sequence). J lost 4 bases, V lost 3 bases, and 6 bases had no gene match. Specimen: peripheral blood. The clonotype comes from an elderly man with acute or convalescent COVID-19. The V call is TRBV5-4, the J call TRBJ2-5, with TRBD2 matching 16 bases. The CDR3 nucleotides read TGTGCCAGCAGCTCCGGGACTAGCGGGGGGGGGCTAGAGACCCAGTACTTC. Protein product: CASSSGTSGGGLETQYF.